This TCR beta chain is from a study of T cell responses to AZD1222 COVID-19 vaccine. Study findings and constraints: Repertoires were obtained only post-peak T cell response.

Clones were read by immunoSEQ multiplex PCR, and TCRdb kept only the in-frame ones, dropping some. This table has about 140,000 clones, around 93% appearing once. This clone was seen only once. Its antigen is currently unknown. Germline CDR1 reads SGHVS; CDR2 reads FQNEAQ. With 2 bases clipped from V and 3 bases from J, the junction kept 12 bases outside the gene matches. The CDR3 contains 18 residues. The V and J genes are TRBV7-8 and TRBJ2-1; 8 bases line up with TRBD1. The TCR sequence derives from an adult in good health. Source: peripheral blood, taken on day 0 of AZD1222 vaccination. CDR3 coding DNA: TGTGCCAGCAGCTTACATGACAGGGGTTCTACCTACTACAATGAGCAGTTCTTC. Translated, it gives CASSLHDRGSTYYNEQFF.